The 21 T cell receptor beta chains in this list originate from one sample, sequenced in a study of T cell repertoires in cytomegalovirus infection. MiXCR, applied by TCRdb to the reads, yields one record per CDR3 protein. The sample contains roughly 860,000 distinct CDR3 sequences, around a third of which appear only once. Their specific antigens are unknown. Source: cultured CD8+ T cells from PBMCs, taken from culture after CMV antigen stimulation. These receptors came from a human donor in good health (CMV status not recorded). Some clones in this sample may be carry-over from other donors' samples.

The chain combines TRBV5-1 with TRBJ1-1; TRBD1 agrees at 9 bases. The CDR3 consists of 15 residues. Germline CDR1 reads SGHRS; CDR2 reads YFSETQ. Trimming took 0 bases from V and 6 from J; bases not matched to a gene: 6. Written as DNA, the CDR3 is TGCGCCAGCAGCTTGGTTGGACAGGGGTCCCCTGAAGCTTTCTTT. Translated: CASSLVGQGSPEAFF.

This clonotype has only a few counts. The chain has TRBV18 and TRBJ2-7; D uncertain. Germline V gene sequence: CDR1 KGHSH, CDR2 LQKENI. This CDR3 has 14 amino acids. Trimming left V 0 bases short and J 2 bases short, with 8 bases between. CDR3: CASSPPDDPYEQYF. The CDR3 DNA follows: TGTGCCAGCTCACCACCGGACGACCCCTACGAGCAGTACTTC.

This clonotype has just a few counts. The V and J genes are TRBV12-3 or TRBV12-4 and TRBJ2-5; D call uncertain. The CDR3 consists of 13 residues. V was cut by 6 bases and J by 1 base, with 9 bases left in between. CDR3 in DNA: TGTGCCAGCAGATCGGACGGCCAAGAGACCCAGTACTTC. The encoded protein is CASRSDGQETQYF.

A few counts support this clonotype. This chain uses TRBV6-2 or TRBV6-3 with TRBJ1-6; D remains ambiguous. The CDR3 totals 11 residues. The germline CDR1 and CDR2 sequences are MNHEY and SVGEGT. With 5 bases removed from V and 14 bases from J, the gap between germline ends came to 10 bases. CDR3 sequence reads: CASSTRLTLHF. For the CDR3, the DNA is TGTGCCAGCAGTACTAGACTTACCCTCCACTTT.

V gene TRBV3-1 combines with J gene TRBJ2-5; no firm D call. Trimming stripped 1 base from V and 0 bases from J, with 12 bases between. CDR1 is LGHDT and CDR2 is YNNKEL in the germline V gene (reference sequence). The CDR3 consists of 16 residues. The CDR3 spells CASSQVIGSYQETQYF. The DNA of the CDR3 is TGTGCCAGCAGCCAAGTAATAGGATCATACCAAGAGACCCAGTACTTC.

The chain recombines TRBV9 with TRBJ2-6; D is possibly TRBD2 (5 bases). Between the trimmed V and J ends, which lost 4 bases and 1 base, there was a span of 18 bases. The CDR3 is 18 amino acids. The germline V gene has CDR1 SGDLS and CDR2 YYNGEE. The CDR3 region is CASSSPGVPRSGANVLTF. In DNA form, the CDR3 reads TGTGCCAGCAGCTCACCCGGGGTTCCAAGGTCTGGGGCCAACGTCCTGACTTTC.

The table lists this clonotype with a few counts. CDR3 in amino acids: CASIPAGGYEQYF. The CDR3 DNA sequence: TGTGCCAGCATTCCCGCGGGGGGGTACGAGCAGTACTTC. This rearrangement joins TRBV12-3 or TRBV12-4 to TRBJ2-7, with 9 bases matching TRBD2. With V trimmed by 7 bases and J by 4 bases, 5 bases remained unmatched. CDR3 length: 13 amino acids.

This rearrangement joins TRBV14 to TRBJ2-7, with unresolved D. The CDR3 is 14 residues long. Trimming left V 3 bases short and J 2 bases short, with 11 bases between. Germline V gene sequence: CDR1 SGHDN, CDR2 FVKESK. CDR3 sequence: CASSQSSGAYEQYF. In nucleotides, the CDR3 is TGTGCCAGCAGCCAGTCGAGTGGGGCCTACGAGCAGTACTTC. The full variable domain, in which reference TRBV14 and TRBJ2-7 provide the parts outside the CDR3, is EAGVTQFPSHSVIEKGQTVTLRCDPISGHDNLYWYRRVMGKEIKFLLHFVKESKQDESGMPNNRFLAERTGGTYSTLKVQPAELEDSGVYFCASSQSSGAYEQYFGPGTRLTVT.

The chain links TRBV10-3 to TRBJ2-1; D gene unclear. Between the trimmed V and J ends, which lost 0 bases and 3 bases, there was a span of 9 bases. Per the germline V gene, CDR1 is ENHRY and CDR2 is SYGVKD. This CDR3 has 15 amino acids. The CDR3: CAISESRKGYNEQFF. CDR3 nucleotides: TGTGCCATCAGTGAGTCTCGAAAGGGCTACAATGAGCAGTTCTTC.

V usage is TRBV12-3 or TRBV12-4 and J usage is TRBJ2-3; the match to TRBD1 covers 7 bases. V lost 6 bases, J lost 2 bases, and 8 bases stayed unmatched. CDR3 length: 15 residues. The CDR3 bases are TGTGCCAGCAGCCCTCAGGGGGTGGTCACAGATACGCAGTATTTT. This codes for CASSPQGVVTDTQYF.

This clonotype showed up just a few times. The V call is TRBV23-1, the J call TRBJ2-7, with 10 nucleotides matching TRBD1. TRBV23-1 is known as an ORF, though its function is uncertain. V lost 0 bases and J lost 1; bases outside the gene matches: 6. This CDR3 region has 17 residues. CDR3 in amino acids: CASSQSDRGLRSYEQYF. The DNA of the CDR3 is TGCGCCAGCAGTCAATCCGACAGGGGGCTTAGATCCTACGAGCAGTACTTC.

This clonotype was counted a single time. J is TRBJ2-3 and V is TRBV6-2 or TRBV6-3, with TRBD2 matching over 9 bases. Germline loops: CDR1 MNHEY, CDR2 SVGEGT. The CDR3 contains 16 residues. Trimming at V came to 2 bases and at J to 1 base, leaving 4 bases not matched to a gene. This CDR3 reads CASSYPQRGGTDTQYF. In DNA, the CDR3 is TGTGCCAGCAGTTACCCTCAGCGGGGGGGCACAGATACGCAGTATTTT.

The chain has TRBV7-6 and TRBJ2-3; no firm D call. The germline CDR1 and CDR2 sequences are SGHVS and FNYEAQ. Trimming took off 4 bases at V and 4 bases at J, with 9 bases between the two ends. The CDR3 has 13 residues. The CDR3 is CASSSRRADTQYF. The DNA of the CDR3 is TGTGCCAGCAGCTCCCGGCGAGCAGATACGCAGTATTTT.

This clonotype has more than one count but fewer than ten. The chain has TRBV19 and TRBJ2-1, with a possible D match to TRBD2 (5 bases). Germline V lookup: CDR1 LNHDA, CDR2 SQIVND (reference sequence). V dropped 6 bases and J dropped 2 bases, with 14 bases sitting between them. This CDR3 has 15 residues. The chain's CDR3 is CASRLDGGPYNEQFF. The CDR3 region has the DNA TGTGCCAGTAGGCTTGACGGAGGCCCCTACAATGAGCAGTTCTTC.

The J gene is TRBJ1-5, the V gene TRBV12-3 or TRBV12-4, with D maybe TRBD1 (5 bases). The CDR3 covers 14 residues. The V gene lost 3 bases and the J gene lost 5 bases, with 11 bases spanning the gap. DNA for the CDR3: TGTGCCAGCAGTTTGTGGGGGTTCGATCAGCCCCAGCATTTT. Translating gives CASSLWGFDQPQHF.

The chain employs TRBV20-1 and TRBJ1-1; weak D call: TRBD1 (6 bases). The germline V and J ends were trimmed by 6 bases and 2 bases, with 13 bases remaining between them. Per germline, CDR1 DFQATT and CDR2 SNEGSKA (reference sequence). The CDR3 runs to 13 residues. DNA for the CDR3: TGCAGTGCCCAGGGGACGGAAAACACTGAAGCTTTCTTT. It yields the protein CSAQGTENTEAFF.

This clonotype was recorded once. This chain uses TRBV11-2 with TRBJ1-1; TRBD1 aligns across 9 bases. This CDR3 comprises 17 residues. Germline V lookup: CDR1 SGHAT, CDR2 FQNNGV. The V and J ends lost 5 bases and 2 bases, in that order; junction bases with no gene match: 12. CDR3 protein: CASSQWDRDLKNTEAFF. CDR3 in DNA: TGTGCCAGCAGCCAATGGGACAGGGATTTGAAAAACACTGAAGCTTTCTTT.

The sample holds a few counts of this clonotype. This chain joins TRBV6-4 and TRBJ2-3; the D is unclear. The germline V and J ends were trimmed by 4 bases and 3 bases, with 8 bases remaining between them. Looked up from germline, CDR1 is MRHNA and CDR2 is SNTAGT. CDR3 length: 13 amino acids. The CDR3 protein is CASSGLPTDTQYF. The CDR3 DNA follows: TGTGCCAGCAGTGGGTTGCCAACAGATACGCAGTATTTT.

The V call is TRBV7-9, the J call TRBJ1-1; D gene uncertain. The V end lost 1 base, the J end lost 8 bases, and 8 bases lay between the germline ends. From germline, CDR1 is SEHNR and CDR2 FQNEAQ (reference sequence). CDR3 size: 12 residues. The CDR3 protein is CASSLVVVEAFF. The DNA of the CDR3 is TGTGCCAGCAGCTTAGTAGTGGTCGAAGCTTTCTTT.

This chain uses TRBV4-1 with TRBJ2-5; a weak D match, TRBD2 (6 bases). CDR1 is MGHRA, CDR2 YSYEKL, per germline. CDR3 length: 16 residues. V gave up 0 bases and J gave up 1 base, with 12 bases separating them. The CDR3 reads CASSQDLGGTQETQYF. The CDR3 DNA reads as TGCGCCAGCAGCCAAGATCTCGGAGGGACCCAAGAGACCCAGTACTTC.

This clonotype was counted between two and nine times. This rearrangement joins TRBV10-2 to TRBJ2-3, with a possible D match to TRBD2 (6 bases). CDR3 length equals 12 residues. Trimming left V 6 bases short and J 4 bases short, with 8 bases between. Germline CDR1 is WSHSY and CDR2 is SAAADI. Here the CDR3 reads CASRGGPDTQYF. The CDR3 bases are TGCGCCAGCAGGGGGGGACCAGATACGCAGTATTTT.